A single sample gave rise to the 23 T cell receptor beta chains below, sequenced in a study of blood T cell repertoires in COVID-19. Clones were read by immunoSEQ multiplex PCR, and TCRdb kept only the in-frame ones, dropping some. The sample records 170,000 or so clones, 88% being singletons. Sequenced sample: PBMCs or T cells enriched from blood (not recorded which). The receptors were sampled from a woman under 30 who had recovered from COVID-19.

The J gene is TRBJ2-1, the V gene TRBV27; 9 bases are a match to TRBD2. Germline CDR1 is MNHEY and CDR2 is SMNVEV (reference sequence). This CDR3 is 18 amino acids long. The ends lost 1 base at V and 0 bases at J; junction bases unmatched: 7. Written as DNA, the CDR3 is TGTGCCAGCAGTTTATGGGGCGGGAGGGGTGGCTCCTACAATGAGCAGTTCTTC. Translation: CASSLWGGRGGSYNEQFF.

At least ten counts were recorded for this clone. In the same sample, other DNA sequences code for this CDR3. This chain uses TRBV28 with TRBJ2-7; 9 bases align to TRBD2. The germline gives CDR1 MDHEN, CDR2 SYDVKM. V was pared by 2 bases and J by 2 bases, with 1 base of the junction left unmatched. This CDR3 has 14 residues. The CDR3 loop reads CASSLAGGTYEQYF. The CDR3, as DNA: TGTGCCAGCAGTTTAGCGGGAGGGACCTACGAGCAGTACTTC.

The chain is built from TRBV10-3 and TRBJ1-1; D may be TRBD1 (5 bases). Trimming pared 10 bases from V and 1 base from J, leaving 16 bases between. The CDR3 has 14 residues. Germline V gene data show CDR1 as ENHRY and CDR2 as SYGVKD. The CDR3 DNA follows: TGTGCCACCTTACAGGTTCCTGAGAACACTGAAGCTTTCTTT. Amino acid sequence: CATLQVPENTEAFF.

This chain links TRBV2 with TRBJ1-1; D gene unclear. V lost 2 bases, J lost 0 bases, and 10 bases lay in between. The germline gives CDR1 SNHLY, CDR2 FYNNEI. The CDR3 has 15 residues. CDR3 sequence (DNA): TGTGCCAGCAGTGAAACTCGGGTGGTGAACACTGAAGCTTTCTTT. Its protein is CASSETRVVNTEAFF.

The CDR3 DNA sequence: TGTGCCAGCAGCTTGCTCGGGAGGGGCAATGAGCAGTTCTTC. Translating gives CASSLLGRGNEQFF. The rearrangement joins TRBV5-8 to TRBJ2-1; 8 bases map to TRBD2. Trimming removed 1 base from V and 6 bases from J; junction bases left unmatched: 3. The CDR3 has 14 amino acids. Germline CDR1 SGHTS, CDR2 YDEGEE. Combining the CDR3 with reference TRBV5-8 and TRBJ2-1 gives the whole variable domain EAGVTQSPTHLIKTRGQQATLRCSPISGHTSVYWYQQALGLGLQFLLWYDEGEERNRGNFPPRFSGRQFPNYSSELNVNALELEDSALYLCASSLLGRGNEQFFGPGTRLTVL.

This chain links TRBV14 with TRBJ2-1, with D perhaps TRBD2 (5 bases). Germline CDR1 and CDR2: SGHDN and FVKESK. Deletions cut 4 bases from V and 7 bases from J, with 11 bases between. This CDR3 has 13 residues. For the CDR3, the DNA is TGTGCCAGCAGCCCCGGGATCCTAAATGAGCAGTTCTTC. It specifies CASSPGILNEQFF.

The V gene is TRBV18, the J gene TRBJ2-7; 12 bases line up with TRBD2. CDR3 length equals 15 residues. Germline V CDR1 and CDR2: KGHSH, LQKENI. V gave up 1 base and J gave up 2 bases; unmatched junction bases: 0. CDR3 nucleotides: TGTGCCAGCTCACCACGGACTAGCGGGACCTACGAGCAGTACTTC. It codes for CASSPRTSGTYEQYF.

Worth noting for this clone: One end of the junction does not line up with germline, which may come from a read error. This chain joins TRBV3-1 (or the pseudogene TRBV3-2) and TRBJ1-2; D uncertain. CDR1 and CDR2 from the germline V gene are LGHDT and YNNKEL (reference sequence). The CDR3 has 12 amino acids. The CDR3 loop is CASGQVSEGYTF. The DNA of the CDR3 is TGTGCCAGCGGCCAGGTCAGCGAAGGCTACACCTTC.

The CDR3 coding sequence is TGTGCCAGCAGTTACGGGCGGGAAGAGACCCAGTACTTC. Its protein is CASSYGREETQYF. The chain employs TRBV6-5 and TRBJ2-5, with TRBD2 as a possible D gene (5 bases). Trimming shortened V by 2 bases and J by 3 bases, and 7 bases separated the two germline ends. The CDR3 extends over 13 amino acids. From germline, CDR1 is MNHEY and CDR2 SVGAGI.

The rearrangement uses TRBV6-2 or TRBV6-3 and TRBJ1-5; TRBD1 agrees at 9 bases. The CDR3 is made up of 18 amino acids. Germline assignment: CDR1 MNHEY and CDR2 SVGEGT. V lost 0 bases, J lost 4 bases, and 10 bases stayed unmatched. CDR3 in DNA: TGTGCCAGCAGTTACTCGAGGGGACAGGGAAAATTAAATCAGCCCCAGCATTTT. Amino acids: CASSYSRGQGKLNQPQHF.

CDR3 protein: CASSLRGSGGTDTQYF. For the CDR3, the DNA is TGTGCCAGCAGCCTCAGGGGTTCGGGGGGAACAGATACGCAGTATTTT. This chain uses TRBV9 with TRBJ2-3, with TRBD2 as a possible D gene (7 bases). The CDR3 extends over 16 amino acids. V shed 4 bases and J shed 3 bases, with 18 bases lying between them. Germline assignment: CDR1 SGDLS and CDR2 YYNGEE.

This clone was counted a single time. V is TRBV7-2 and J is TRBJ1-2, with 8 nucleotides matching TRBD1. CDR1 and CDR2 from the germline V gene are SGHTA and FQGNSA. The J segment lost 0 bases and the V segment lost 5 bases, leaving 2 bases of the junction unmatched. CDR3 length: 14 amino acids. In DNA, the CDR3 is TGTGCCAGCAGCCCGGACAGGGCTAACTATGGCTACACCTTC. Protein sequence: CASSPDRANYGYTF.

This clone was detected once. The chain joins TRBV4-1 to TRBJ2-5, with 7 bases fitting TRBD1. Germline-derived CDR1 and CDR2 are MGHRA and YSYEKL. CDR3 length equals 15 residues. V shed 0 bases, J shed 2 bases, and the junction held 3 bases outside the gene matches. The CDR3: CASSQEGQRQETQYF. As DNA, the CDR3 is TGCGCCAGCAGCCAAGAGGGACAGAGACAAGAGACCCAGTACTTC.

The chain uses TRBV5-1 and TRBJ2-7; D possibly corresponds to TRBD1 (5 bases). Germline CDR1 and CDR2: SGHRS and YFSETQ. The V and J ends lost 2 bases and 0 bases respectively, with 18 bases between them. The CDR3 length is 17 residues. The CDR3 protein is CASSFSRVRGNSYEQYF. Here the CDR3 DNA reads TGCGCCAGCAGCTTCTCTAGGGTAAGGGGCAACTCCTACGAGCAGTACTTC.

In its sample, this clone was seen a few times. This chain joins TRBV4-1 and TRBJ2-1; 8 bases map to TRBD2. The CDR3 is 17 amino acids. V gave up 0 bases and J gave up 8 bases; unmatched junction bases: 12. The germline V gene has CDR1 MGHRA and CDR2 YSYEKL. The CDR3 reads CASSQDIAGSYGDEQFF. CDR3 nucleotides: TGCGCCAGCAGCCAAGATATAGCGGGATCCTATGGGGATGAGCAGTTCTTC.

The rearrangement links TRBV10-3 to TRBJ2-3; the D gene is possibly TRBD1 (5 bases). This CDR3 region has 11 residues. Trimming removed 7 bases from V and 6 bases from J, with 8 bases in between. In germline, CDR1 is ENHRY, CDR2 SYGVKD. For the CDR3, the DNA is TGTGCCATCACCAAGGGGGATACGCAGTATTTT. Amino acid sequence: CAITKGDTQYF.

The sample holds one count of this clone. CDR3 amino acids: CAISPAGTPNEQFF. DNA of the CDR3: TGTGCCATCAGCCCGGCCGGGACTCCTAATGAGCAGTTCTTC. The chain is built from TRBV10-3 and TRBJ2-1, with TRBD2 as a possible D gene (6 bases). The CDR3 has 14 residues. Germline-derived CDR1 and CDR2 are ENHRY and SYGVKD. V gave up 6 bases and J gave up 7 bases, with 16 bases separating them.

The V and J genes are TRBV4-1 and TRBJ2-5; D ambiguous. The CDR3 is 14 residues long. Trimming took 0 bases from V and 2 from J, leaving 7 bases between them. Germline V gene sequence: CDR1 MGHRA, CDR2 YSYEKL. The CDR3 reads CASSQEARQETQYF. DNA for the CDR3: TGCGCCAGCAGCCAAGAAGCGCGACAAGAGACCCAGTACTTC.

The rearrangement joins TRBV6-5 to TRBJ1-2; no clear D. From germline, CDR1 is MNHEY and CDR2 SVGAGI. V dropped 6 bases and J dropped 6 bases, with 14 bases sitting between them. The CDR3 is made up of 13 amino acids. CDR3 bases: TGTGCCAGCAGGCGTGGGGAGGTCGATGGCTACACCTTC. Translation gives CASRRGEVDGYTF.

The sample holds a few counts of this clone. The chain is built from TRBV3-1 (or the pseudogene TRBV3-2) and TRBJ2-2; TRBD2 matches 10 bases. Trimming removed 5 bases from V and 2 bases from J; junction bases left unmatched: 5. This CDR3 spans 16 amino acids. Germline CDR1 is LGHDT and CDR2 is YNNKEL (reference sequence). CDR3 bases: TGTGCCAGCAGCGATCGGACTAGCGGTAACACCGGGGAGCTGTTTTTT. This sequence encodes CASSDRTSGNTGELFF.

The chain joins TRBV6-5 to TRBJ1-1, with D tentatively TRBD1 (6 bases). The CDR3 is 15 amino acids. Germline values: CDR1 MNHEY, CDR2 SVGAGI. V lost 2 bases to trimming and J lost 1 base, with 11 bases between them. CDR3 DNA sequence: TGTGCCAGCAGTTACCTGCCAGGGGCGAACACTGAAGCTTTCTTT. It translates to CASSYLPGANTEAFF.

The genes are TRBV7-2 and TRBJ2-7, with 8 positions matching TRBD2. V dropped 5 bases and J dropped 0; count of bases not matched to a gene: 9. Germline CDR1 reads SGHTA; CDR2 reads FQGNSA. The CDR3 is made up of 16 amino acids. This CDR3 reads CASSPRIAGLSYEQYF. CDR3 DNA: TGTGCCAGCAGCCCACGTATAGCGGGACTCTCCTACGAGCAGTACTTC.

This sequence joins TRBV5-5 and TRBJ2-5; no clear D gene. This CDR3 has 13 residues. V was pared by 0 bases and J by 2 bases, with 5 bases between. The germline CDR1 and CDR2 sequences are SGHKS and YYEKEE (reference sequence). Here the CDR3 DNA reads TGTGCCAGCAGCTTGGGGCGGCAAGAGACCCAGTACTTC. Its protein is CASSLGRQETQYF.